This T cell receptor (beta chain) was documented in a study of blood T cell repertoires in COVID-19. The junction had 6 bases not matched to a gene; V was cut back by 0 bases and J by 7 bases. The CDR3 contains 17 residues. Germline lookup yields CDR1 LNHNV and CDR2 YYDKDF (reference sequence). Seattle enrolled patients during active infection and tracked them longitudinally. Measured with immunoSEQ multiplex PCR; TCRdb has only the in-frame clones, and not every one. The data hold a few hundred thousand clones, with approximately 89% observed a single time. The TCR originated in a woman aged 25-40 years with COVID-19, enrolled during active disease. Sequenced material: peripheral blood. The gene calls are TRBV15 and TRBJ2-1; 13 bases are a match to TRBD2. CDR3 protein: CATSRDYLGLAGNEQFF. The CDR3 DNA reads as TGTGCCACCAGCAGAGATTATTTGGGACTAGCGGGAAATGAGCAGTTCTTC. The full variable domain, its missing parts supplied by reference TRBV15 and TRBJ2-1, is DAMVIQNPRYQVTQFGKPVTLSCSQTLNHNVMYWYQQKSSQAPKLLFHYYDKDFNNEADTPDNFQSRRPNTSFCFLDIRSPGLGDTAMYLCATSRDYLGLAGNEQFFGPGTRLTVL.